A selection of T cell receptor beta chains follows, all from one sample in a study of blood T cell repertoires in COVID-19. Clones were sequenced by immunoSEQ multiplex PCR, and TCRdb holds only the in-frame ones, with some missing. The sample consists of around 150,000 clones, over 60% of them appearing once. Sequencing input: peripheral blood. The receptors derive from a woman between 45 and 65 years old with active or convalescent COVID-19. The CDR3 runs from the conserved cysteine through the conserved F or W. The D gene is left open where the match is weak. Clone size is stated in some rows and not others, as once, few, many or a class when expanded.

NA,TRBV9,TRBJ1-3,TRBD1,TGTGCCAGCAGCCCTTCCGGGACAGCGTTCTCTGGAAACACCATATATTTT,CASSPSGTAFSGNTIYF
NA,TRBV6-5,TRBJ2-7,NA,TGTGCCAGCAGTTACGACGGCGGGCCGAGCTCCTACGAGCAGTACTTC,CASSYDGGPSSYEQYF
NA,TRBV9,TRBJ1-2,TRBD1,TGTGCCAGCAGCGTGGACAGGGAATATGGCTACACCTTC,CASSVDREYGYTF
NA,TRBV6-2/TRBV6-3,TRBJ1-5,TRBD1,TGTGCCAGCAGTTATAAGGGGACAGGTCATCAGCCCCAGCATTTT,CASSYKGTGHQPQHF
NA,TRBV5-1,TRBJ2-7,TRBD1,TGCGCCAGCAGCTCGTCGACAGGGGCCGCCTACGAGCAGTACTTC,CASSSSTGAAYEQYF
NA,TRBV19,TRBJ2-3,TRBD2,TGTGCCAGTCGGGGAAGACTAGCGGGAGGCACAGATACGCAGTATTTT,CASRGRLAGGTDTQYF
NA,TRBV7-8,TRBJ2-7,NA,TGTGCCAGCAGCTGGGGTGGAGAGGGGGCCTACGAGCAGTACTTC,CASSWGGEGAYEQYF
few,TRBV12-2,TRBJ2-1,NA,TGTGCAAGTCGCTTAGATGAGTGGTTGGCGGGGTTGTCCTACAATGAGCAGTTCTTC,CASRLDEWLAGLSYNEQFF
NA,TRBV4-3,TRBJ2-1,NA,TGCGCCAGCAGCCAAGAAGCCTCCTACAATGAGCAGTTCTTC,CASSQEASYNEQFF
NA,TRBV6-2/TRBV6-3,TRBJ1-2,NA,TGTGCCAGCAGTTTACCTTCTGACAGGTCCCTATTTGGCTACACCTTC,CASSLPSDRSLFGYTF
few,TRBV30,TRBJ1-2,TRBD1,TGTGCCTGGAGTGTAGAGGTCAGGAGGGACAGGGGCTATGGCTACACCTTC,CAWSVEVRRDRGYGYTF
NA,TRBV4-3,TRBJ1-2,NA,TGCGCCAGCAGCCAAGATCGGGGTTCGGACTATGGCTACACCTTC,CASSQDRGSDYGYTF
few,TRBV6-5,TRBJ1-4,NA,TGTGCCAGCAGCCCAGGGATTAATGAAAAACTGTTTTTT,CASSPGINEKLFF
NA,TRBV10-3,TRBJ2-5,TRBD2,TGTGCCATCAGTGAGTCGGGTAGCGGGGGGGCAGAAGGAGAGACCCAGTACTTC,CAISESGSGGAEGETQYF
few,TRBV29-1,TRBJ1-2,NA,TGCAGCGTCCGCCCGGGTCCCGTAAACACCTTC,CSVRPGPVNTF
NA,TRBV4-3,TRBJ2-2,TRBD2,TGCGCCAGCAGCCAAGAGCAAGCGGGGGCCTTGAACACCGGGGAGCTGTTTTTT,CASSQEQAGALNTGELFF
NA,TRBV10-3,TRBJ2-7,NA,TGTGCCATCAGTGAGGGACAGACCTACGAGCAGTACTTC,CAISEGQTYEQYF
NA,TRBV29-1,TRBJ2-2,NA,TGCAGCGCCCTTGACATCAACACCGGGGAGCTGTTTTTT,CSALDINTGELFF
once,TRBV29-1,TRBJ2-1,TRBD2,TGCAGCGTCCGACTAGCGGGAGATGAGCAGTTCTTC,CSVRLAGDEQFF
NA,TRBV9,TRBJ2-1,NA,TGTGCCAGCAGCGTAACAAGAGGCTCCTACAATGAGCAGTTCTTC,CASSVTRGSYNEQFF
NA,TRBV5-1,TRBJ2-7,TRBD2,TGCGCCAGCAGCTTACAGGGACTAGCCAACGAGCAGTACTTC,CASSLQGLANEQYF
once,TRBV24-1,TRBJ1-1,NA,TGTGCCACCAGTGATTCACGGAGCCAAGGTGAAGCTTTCTTT,CATSDSRSQGEAFF
once,TRBV27,TRBJ2-3,NA,TGTGCCAGCAGTTTGGGGCTCCTCTGGGGCACAGATACGCAGTATTTT,CASSLGLLWGTDTQYF